These 9 T cell receptor beta chains originate from one sample sequenced in a study of cytomegalovirus exposure and HLA in healthy donors. PCR amplification relied on 60 Vbeta primers (plus 13 Jbeta primers). Sequencing was performed with immunoSEQ multiplex PCR; in TCRdb, only in-frame clones are kept and a portion is missing. The data show approximately 210,000 clones, 82% seen once. The material sequenced was PBMCs. The receptors shown here come from a man aged 40-50 years in good health and CMV-seropositive.

The chain uses TRBV7-8 and TRBJ2-1; D remains unclear. The V end lost 3 bases, the J end lost 4 bases, and 13 bases lay between the germline ends. The CDR3 has 15 amino acids. Germline CDR1 SGHVS, CDR2 FQNEAQ. The DNA of the CDR3 is TGTGCCAGCAGCTTCACTATGACCGGATACAATGAGCAGTTCTTC. Protein: CASSFTMTGYNEQFF.

The genes are TRBV11-2 and TRBJ2-5; 10 nucleotides align to TRBD2. Losses at the gene ends were 1 base for V and 4 bases for J; bases not matched to a gene: 0. This CDR3 comprises 14 residues. Germline CDR1 is SGHAT and CDR2 is FQNNGV. The CDR3 reads CASSLVAGGETQYF. CDR3 sequence (DNA): TGTGCCAGCAGCTTAGTAGCGGGGGGAGAGACCCAGTACTTC.

V gene TRBV28 combines with J gene TRBJ1-5; perhaps TRBD1 as D (5 bases). Germline V gene data show CDR1 as MDHEN and CDR2 as SYDVKM. V lost 6 bases and J 3 bases, leaving 12 bases between the germline ends. CDR3 size: 14 residues. The CDR3: CASSREGSNQPQHF. CDR3 nucleotides: TGTGCCAGCAGCCGGGAGGGGTCCAATCAGCCCCAGCATTTT.

The chain couples TRBV21-1 to TRBJ1-4; the tabulated D call, TRBD1, remains unverified against the DNA. TRBV21-1 is termed a pseudogene. The CDR3 contains 15 residues. The CDR3, as DNA: TGTGCCAGCACCTCCCCTGGGGCAGGGGTGGAAAAACTGTTTTTT. Amino acids: CASTSPGAGVEKLFF.

The V call is TRBV27, the J call TRBJ2-5; possible D gene TRBD1, 6 bases. Per germline, CDR1 MNHEY and CDR2 SMNVEV (reference sequence). Deletions cut 5 bases from V and 1 base from J, with 14 bases between. The CDR3 extends over 15 amino acids. CDR3 loop: CASSPTGYSQETQYF. The DNA for the CDR3 is TGTGCCAGCAGTCCCACAGGGTATTCCCAAGAGACCCAGTACTTC.

The chain employs TRBV27 and TRBJ2-5; 10 bases line up with TRBD2. The CDR3 is 16 amino acids. J was trimmed by 4 bases and V by 7 bases; bases with no gene match: 12. Germline V gene lookup returns CDR1 MNHEY and CDR2 SMNVEV (reference sequence). Written as DNA, the CDR3 is TGTGCCAGCACCCCGGCTAGCGGGAGTCCATCAGAGACCCAGTACTTC. Translating gives CASTPASGSPSETQYF.

V is TRBV20-1 and J is TRBJ2-7; weak D call: TRBD1 (6 bases). The CDR3 has 10 amino acids. Germline V gives CDR1 DFQATT, CDR2 SNEGSKA (reference sequence). V was clipped by 5 bases and J by 5 bases, with 7 bases between them. The DNA for the CDR3 is TGCAGTGCTCAGGGGAACGAGCAGTACTTC. This translates into CSAQGNEQYF.

This rearrangement joins TRBV13 to TRBJ2-7; 11 bases agree with TRBD2. CDR3 length: 14 amino acids. CDR1 and CDR2 (germline): PRHDT, FYEKMQ (reference sequence). V shed 5 bases and J 2 bases; nucleotides not matched to a gene: 2. The CDR3 sequence: CASSISGRAYEQYF. For the CDR3, the DNA is TGTGCCAGCAGCATTAGCGGGAGGGCCTACGAGCAGTACTTC.

This chain connects TRBV30 to TRBJ2-5; TRBD2 matches at 9 bases. The germline V gene encodes CDR1 GTSNPN and CDR2 SVGIG (reference sequence). The J segment lost 2 bases and the V segment lost 4 bases, leaving 8 bases of the junction unmatched. The CDR3 sequence is 15 residues long. The chain's CDR3 is CAWIPWLAGQETQYF. CDR3 in DNA: TGTGCCTGGATCCCATGGCTAGCGGGGCAAGAGACCCAGTACTTC. The whole variable domain, filled in from reference TRBV30 and TRBJ2-5, reads SQTIHQWPATLVQPVGSPLSLECTVEGTSNPNLYWYRQAAGRGLQLLFYSVGIGQISSEVPQNLSASRPQDRQFILSSKKLLLSDSGFYLCAWIPWLAGQETQYFGPGTRLLVL.